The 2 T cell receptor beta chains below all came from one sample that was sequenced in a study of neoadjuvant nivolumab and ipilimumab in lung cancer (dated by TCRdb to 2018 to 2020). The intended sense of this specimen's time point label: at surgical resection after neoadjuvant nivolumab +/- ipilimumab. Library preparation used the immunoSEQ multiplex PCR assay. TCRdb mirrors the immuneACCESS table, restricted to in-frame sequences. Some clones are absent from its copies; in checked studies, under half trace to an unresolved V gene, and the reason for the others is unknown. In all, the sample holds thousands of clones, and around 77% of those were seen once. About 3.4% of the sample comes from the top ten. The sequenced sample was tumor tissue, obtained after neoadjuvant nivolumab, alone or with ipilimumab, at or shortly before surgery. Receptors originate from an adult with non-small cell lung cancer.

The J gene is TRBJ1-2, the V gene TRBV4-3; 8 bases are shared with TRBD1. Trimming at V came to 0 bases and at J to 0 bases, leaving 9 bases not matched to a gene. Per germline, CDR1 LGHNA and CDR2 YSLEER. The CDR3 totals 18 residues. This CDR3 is CASSQDLPGGHTNYGYTF. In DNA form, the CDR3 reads TGCGCCAGCAGCCAAGATTTACCAGGGGGCCATACTAACTATGGCTACACCTTC.

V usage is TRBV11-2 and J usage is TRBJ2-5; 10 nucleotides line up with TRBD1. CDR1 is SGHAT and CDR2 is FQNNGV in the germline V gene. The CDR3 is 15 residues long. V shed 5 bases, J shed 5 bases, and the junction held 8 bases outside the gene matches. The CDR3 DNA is TGTGCCAGCAGCCAAGGACAGGGGGGTTTTGAGACCCAGTACTTC. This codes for CASSQGQGGFETQYF.